This T cell receptor beta chain stems from a study of CD4 T cell repertoires and nickel (dated by TCRdb to 2018 to 2020). The method behind the library was RT-PCR. Sequenced on an Illumina MiSeq. TCRdb's own reprocessing of the public reads used fastp at Q25 and MiXCR and kept productive beta chains. Rows are unified per CDR3 protein, each entry keeping the most common DNA and genes. For this sample the table gives a few hundred distinct CDR3 sequences, of which 30% to 35% were detected only once. Clones ranked in the top ten supply roughly 25% of the sample. From the cysteine through the phenylalanine, the CDR3 covers 16 amino acids. Only the CDR3 region is kept as DNA, spanning 48 bases read in frame from base 1. V and J lose 7 bases and 0 bases, and a span of 15 bases separates them. The germline V gene (reference sequence) yields SEHNR for CDR1 and FQNEAQ for CDR2. With respect to this clonotype: Its antigen specificity is not known. Base qualities were left out, and no much larger clone turns up one base away.

The sequenced sample was CD4+ T cells from blood, not recorded whether cultured. The clonotype comes from a human donor in a nickel allergy study, with or without nickel allergy (not recorded which). It is not recorded whether this sample comes from one donor or several. The chain employs TRBV7-9 and TRBJ2-2; no D gene call is confident. For the CDR3, the sequence is CASNNAATTNTGELFF. The sequenced DNA is TGTGCCAGCAATAATGCAGCTACGACGAACACCGGGGAGCTGTTTTTT.